Listed below are T cell receptor beta chains from one sample, sequenced in a study of cytotoxic CD8 clonotypes in ibrutinib-treated CLL. TCRdb's copy holds only in-frame clones and misses some; the assay was immunoSEQ multiplex PCR. The sample consists of around 92,000 clones, 60% to 80% of them appearing once. This specimen was PBMCs, taken after 24 months of ibrutinib treatment. The receptors derive from a human donor with chronic lymphocytic leukemia. Each CDR3 is given with its conserved first and last residue. Each record gives: V gene, D gene, clone size, J gene, CDR3 protein, CDR3 DNA. The D gene is left open where the match is weak. Part of the rows lack a size; the others show once, few, many or a class for expanded clones.

>TRBV6-1|.|.|TRBJ2-7
CASSATWSSYEQYF
TGTGCCAGCAGTGCGACCTGGAGCTCCTACGAGCAGTACTTC
>TRBV11-3|TRBD2|.|TRBJ2-7
CASSQTSGMREQYF
TGTGCCAGCTCCCAGACTAGCGGGATGAGGGAGCAGTACTTC
>TRBV19|TRBD1|few|TRBJ1-5
CASSMGQGRNQPQHF
TGTGCCAGTAGTATGGGACAGGGACGCAATCAGCCCCAGCATTTT
>TRBV5-1|TRBD2|.|TRBJ2-5
CASSLGGGGGQETQYF
TGCGCCAGCAGCTTGGGAGGCGGGGGAGGCCAAGAGACCCAGTACTTC
>TRBV28|TRBD1|.|TRBJ1-5
CASALPRQGGGQPQHF
TGTGCCAGTGCTCTTCCCCGACAGGGCGGAGGACAGCCCCAGCATTTT
>TRBV5-8|.|once|TRBJ2-6
CASSLAGLGANVLTF
TGTGCCAGCAGCTTGGCAGGGCTTGGGGCCAACGTCCTGACTTTC
>TRBV9|.|.|TRBJ1-2
CASSVEQGLGYTF
TGTGCCAGCAGCGTAGAGCAGGGTCTCGGCTACACCTTC
>TRBV28|.|few|TRBJ1-3
CASSVKGPGGNTIYF
TGTGCCAGCAGTGTGAAGGGCCCTGGGGGAAACACCATATATTTT
>TRBV10-3|.|.|TRBJ2-1
CAISDGGGEQFF
TGTGCCATCAGTGACGGGGGCGGTGAGCAGTTCTTC
>TRBV30|.|.|TRBJ2-5
CAWRTLSQTQYF
TGTGCCTGGAGGACCCTTAGTCAGACCCAGTACTTC
>TRBV15|.|.|TRBJ2-5
CATSRHETQYF
TGTGCCACCAGCCGCCACGAGACCCAGTACTTC
>TRBV6-1|.|.|TRBJ2-7
CASSGMGRQAPYEQYF
TGTGCCAGCAGTGGTATGGGGAGACAGGCCCCTTACGAGCAGTACTTC
>TRBV5-1|.|.|TRBJ1-6
CASSLGGRTNSPLHF
TGCGCCAGCAGCTTGGGCGGCAGGACTAATTCACCCCTCCACTTT
>TRBV9|.|.|TRBJ1-3
CASSDSGGAISGNTIYF
TGTGCCAGCAGCGACTCAGGTGGGGCTATCTCTGGAAACACCATATATTTT
>TRBV5-1|.|.|TRBJ2-1
CASSLAVGSPLSSQFF
TGCGCCAGCAGCTTGGCCGTCGGGTCTCCCCTCTCGAGTCAGTTCTTC
>TRBV11-1|.|.|TRBJ2-3
CASSRGAGGATDTQYF
TGTGCCAGCAGCCGGGGGGCAGGGGGTGCCACAGATACGCAGTATTTT
>TRBV7-2|TRBD2|.|TRBJ2-1
CASSGRLAGANEQFF
TGTGCCAGCAGCGGTAGGCTAGCGGGGGCCAATGAGCAGTTCTTC
>TRBV14|.|once|TRBJ1-2
CASSPNMGGPYGYTF
TGTGCCAGCAGCCCTAACATGGGGGGGCCCTATGGCTACACCTTC
>TRBV27|TRBD2|few|TRBJ2-7
CASTPSSGSLPYEQYF
TGTGCCAGCACCCCCTCTAGCGGGAGTTTGCCCTACGAGCAGTACTTC
>TRBV18|TRBD2|.|TRBJ2-1
CASSKDPGLAGPSSYNEQFF
TGTGCCAGCTCAAAAGATCCGGGACTAGCGGGCCCGAGCTCCTACAATGAGCAGTTCTTC
>TRBV27|TRBD1|few|TRBJ1-4
CASGELTGVWEKLFF
TGTGCCAGCGGAGAATTAACAGGGGTCTGGGAAAAACTGTTTTTT
>TRBV7-9|TRBD1|.|TRBJ1-2
CASSWGQAKLPGYTF
TGTGCCAGCAGCTGGGGACAGGCAAAGTTGCCTGGCTACACCTTC
>TRBV6-1|TRBD1|.|TRBJ2-7
CASTRDRGYHEQYF
TGTGCCAGCACTCGGGACAGGGGATACCACGAGCAGTACTTC
>TRBV23-1|.|.|TRBJ2-2
CASSRVNTGELFF
TGCGCCAGCAGCAGAGTTAACACCGGGGAGCTGTTTTTT
>TRBV2|.|.|TRBJ1-1
CASTLRGGFNTEAFF
TGTGCCAGCACTCTAAGAGGGGGTTTCAACACTGAAGCTTTCTTT
>TRBV9|TRBD2|.|TRBJ2-7
CASSVGIIAGGILYEQYF
TGTGCCAGCAGCGTAGGAATAATAGCGGGGGGGATTTTGTACGAGCAGTACTTC
>TRBV18|.|.|TRBJ2-1
CASSPGTTNEQFF
TGTGCCAGCTCACCGGGGACGACAAATGAGCAGTTCTTC
>TRBV5-6|.|.|TRBJ2-3
CASSLATKTRTDTQYF
TGTGCCAGCAGCCTGGCCACGAAGACCAGGACAGATACGCAGTATTTT
>TRBV7-3|TRBD2|.|TRBJ2-7
CASSLLPGVAGNEQYF
TGTGCCAGCAGCTTACTCCCTGGGGTAGCGGGGAACGAGCAGTACTTC
>TRBV9|.|.|TRBJ1-1
CASSPKGDSEAFF
TGTGCCAGCAGCCCCAAGGGGGACTCCGAAGCTTTCTTT
>TRBV2|.|.|TRBJ2-4
CASSRSGNIQYF
TGTGCCAGCAGTCGGAGTGGAAACATTCAGTACTTC
>TRBV10-1|TRBD2|once|TRBJ2-3
CASSSGVGTSRDTQYF
TGCGCCAGCTCAAGCGGGGTTGGGACTAGCAGGGATACGCAGTATTTT
>TRBV28|.|.|TRBJ1-3
CASRSWGVRGNTIYF
TGTGCCAGCAGGTCTTGGGGGGTGAGGGGAAACACCATATATTTT
>TRBV29-1|.|.|TRBJ2-2
CSVEPANTGELFF
TGCAGCGTTGAACCCGCGAACACCGGGGAGCTGTTTTTT
>TRBV27|.|once|TRBJ1-2
CASSFKPQDYGYTF
TGTGCCAGCAGTTTCAAGCCCCAGGACTATGGCTACACCTTC
>TRBV27|.|.|TRBJ2-7
CASSLVAAYEQYF
TGTGCCAGCAGTTTAGTGGCAGCCTACGAGCAGTACTTC
>TRBV4-1|TRBD2|.|TRBJ2-3
CASRPTTSGSTDTQYF
TGCGCCAGCAGACCTACGACTAGCGGTAGCACAGATACGCAGTATTTT
>TRBV19|TRBD1|.|TRBJ2-7
CASSERDRSSYEQYF
TGTGCCAGTAGCGAAAGGGACAGGAGCTCCTACGAGCAGTACTTC
>TRBV19|.|few|TRBJ1-5
CASSRYSDPGSQPQHF
TGTGCCAGTAGTCGATACTCGGACCCAGGGAGTCAGCCCCAGCATTTT
>TRBV7-9|TRBD1|few|TRBJ1-4
CASSLKGTATNEKLFF
TGTGCCAGCAGCTTAAAAGGGACAGCAACTAATGAAAAACTGTTTTTT
>TRBV28|.|.|TRBJ2-7
CASSPPKNGYEQYF
TGTGCCAGCAGTCCCCCGAAGAACGGCTACGAGCAGTACTTC
>TRBV15|TRBD2|once|TRBJ2-5
CATSREGSGSLGSGSGKTQYF
TGTGCCACCAGCAGAGAGGGATCTGGATCTCTCGGTAGCGGGAGTGGAAAGACCCAGTACTTC
>TRBV19|TRBD1|.|TRBJ1-5
CASKGTGPNQPQHF
TGTGCCAGTAAGGGGACAGGGCCCAATCAGCCCCAGCATTTT
>TRBV19|TRBD1|.|TRBJ1-5
CASSQPGQYYSNQPQHF
TGTGCCAGTAGTCAACCGGGACAGTATTATAGCAATCAGCCCCAGCATTTT
>TRBV21-1|.|many|TRBJ2-7
CASSKANFEVAVTYEQYF
TGTGCCAGCAGCAAAGCTAATTTTGAAGTTGCAGTAACCTACGAGCAGTACTTC
>TRBV10-3|.|.|TRBJ2-5
CATFQETQYF
TGTGCCACCTTCCAAGAGACCCAGTACTTC
>TRBV27|TRBD2|once|TRBJ2-1
CASRSGTSGSRINEQFF
TGTGCCAGCAGAAGCGGGACTAGCGGGAGTCGTATCAATGAGCAGTTCTTC
>TRBV21-1|.|.|TRBJ1-1
CASSNFFRTEAFF
TGTGCCAGCAGCAATTTTTTCCGAACTGAAGCTTTCTTT
>TRBV20-1|.|.|TRBJ1-2
CSARPHRGYTF
TGCAGTGCTAGGCCCCATCGGGGCTACACCTTC
>TRBV19|.|.|TRBJ2-3
CASSPPDRLSTDTQYF
TGTGCCAGTAGTCCTCCTGATCGACTTAGCACAGATACGCAGTATTTT
>TRBV28|TRBD2|.|TRBJ2-1
CASSSLGRGDNNEQFF
TGTGCCAGCAGTTCCCTGGGGAGGGGAGATAACAATGAGCAGTTCTTC
>TRBV7-9|.|.|TRBJ1-1
CASSLDLVNTEAFF
TGTGCCAGCAGCTTAGATTTGGTGAACACTGAAGCTTTCTTT
>TRBV5-1|.|.|TRBJ2-7
CASSFDIYEQYF
TGCGCCAGCAGCTTCGACATCTACGAGCAGTACTTC
>TRBV7-2|TRBD1|.|TRBJ2-5
CASSLRTGSEGETQYF
TGTGCCAGCAGCTTACGGACAGGGAGTGAAGGGGAGACCCAGTACTTC